Listed below are T cell receptor beta chains from one sample, sequenced in a study of T cells after yellow fever vaccination. Using its own MiXCR run on the 5' RACE reads, TCRdb lists one record per CDR3 protein. Here the sample spans under 400,000 distinct CDR3 sequences, roughly an eighth being singletons. The sequences come from CD4+ T cells sorted from PBMCs, collected 15 days after the yellow fever booster vaccination. These receptors were obtained from a man aged 18 to 29 who received the YFV17D yellow fever vaccine. CDR3s include the opening cysteine and the closing phenylalanine or tryptophan.

v_gene	CDR3aa
TRBV6-6	CASSYSGGNSPLHF
TRBV7-8	CASSLGTSGDETQYF
TRBV27	CASKLTSGGSYEQYF
TRBV24-1	CATSVRSTGELFF
TRBV5-1	CASFPEAGRTDTQYF
TRBV5-1	CASSLAQSSGEQYF
TRBV5-1	CASSWGLADQETQYF
TRBV9	CASTGAGAADTQYF
TRBV12-3/TRBV12-4	CASSSRRGTGELFF
TRBV7-2	CASSLLFLGGNTIYF
TRBV10-2	CASSESTGWAFF
TRBV19	CASSGNRNQPQHF
TRBV29-1	CSVRQEPNEQFF
TRBV19	CASTADRRTGAFF
TRBV5-6	CASSLGMSTVFTDTQYF
TRBV11-2	CASSFRGANTGELFF
TRBV20-1	CSAPGTGFYGYTF
TRBV5-1	CASSWTQAKQPIYGYTF
TRBV5-1	CASSLALRGEAFF
TRBV20-1	CSAREWAGGPGETQYF
TRBV12-3/TRBV12-4	CASSRFKRATGNQPQHF
TRBV9	CASSVLLSRLTDTQYF
TRBV7-9	CASRPNLLGRQYF
TRBV5-1	CASSLSGGFNTDTQYF
TRBV27	CASSPQAFTEAFF
TRBV7-9	CASSYTVEEFF
TRBV4-2	CASSQDLGSVGYTF
TRBV20-1	CSASFGGRNQPQHF
TRBV5-1	CASSLLLAGDSSYEQYF
TRBV29-1	CSVERGSNTEAFF
TRBV4-1	CASSPGKGSLRADTQYF
TRBV3-1	CASTPREGEGYTF
TRBV24-1	CATSDLRGGGPGETQYF
TRBV30	CAWSVGNTIYF
TRBV12-3/TRBV12-4	CASSFSRTTSGGYNEQFF
TRBV5-4	CASSFSRAAGYTF
TRBV6-2/TRBV6-3	CASRPGRGWGIATNEKLFF
TRBV6-6	CASSPAPETQYF
TRBV24-1	CATSQAGLQETQYF
TRBV12-3/TRBV12-4	CASSLALDGVTDTQYF
TRBV2	CASSRDRTNEKLFF
TRBV6-1	CASSEQLSGFGPF
TRBV20-1	CSVTSDSYEQYF
TRBV30	CAARDGNQPQHF
TRBV6-1	CASSGQGGITDTQYF
TRBV7-2	CASSYPMERSEAFF
TRBV7-9	CASSFADRGSGYTF
TRBV4-1	CASSQDYSGLAPEQYF
TRBV6-2/TRBV6-3	CASRNPIDRANEQFF
TRBV29-1	CSVGGSDSRGYTF
TRBV7-9	CASSTNPGQEGYTF
TRBV6-5	CASWTGGTDTQYF
TRBV5-1	CASSRRYSATNEKLFF
TRBV29-1	CSVGSAGPGTQYF
TRBV5-1	CASSRGEGGRQNYGYTF
TRBV7-9	CASSLAGTGGIDTEAFF
TRBV4-1	CASSQEPRGGTQYF